This T cell receptor beta chain comes out of a study of graft-versus-host responses after intestinal transplantation. Across the study: The whole recipient group had anti-thymocyte globulin induction followed by tacrolimus and steroids for three to four years.

Comments on this clone: Its specificity is unknown.

Measured with immunoSEQ multiplex PCR; TCRdb has only the in-frame clones, and not every one. The sample yields 50,000 or so clones, about 93% seen once. Whole-study results and caveats: Detection of GvH clones occurred in recipient marrow, and some had their first appearance in ileum or blood. When patients had graft-donor T cell macrochimerism, their allografts held high graft-versus-host to host-versus-graft clonal ratios. HvG clone declines early post-transplant were associated with peak circulating GvH levels.

Per germline, CDR1 SGHRS and CDR2 YFSETQ. This CDR3 has 14 residues. Trimming removed 4 bases from V and 4 bases from J, with 14 bases in between. The chain carries TRBV5-1 and TRBJ1-2; D uncertain. This TCR was sampled from a human patient who received an intestinal transplant, so some T cells may come from the graft donor. The material sequenced was PBMCs, taken roughly 860 days after a first intestinal transplant, on the day of a second. The CDR3 sequence: CASSPARSAYGYTF. In DNA form, the CDR3 reads TGCGCCAGCAGCCCCGCCAGAAGCGCCTATGGCTACACCTTC.